This T cell receptor (beta chain) was sequenced during a study of blood T cell repertoires in COVID-19. At the level of the study: Sites in the United States, Italy and Spain provided acute and convalescent COVID-19 samples. The analysed material was cDNA or gDNA that came from T cells, B-cell-depleted T cells, or PBMCs.

CDR1 and CDR2 from the germline V gene are MNHEY and SMNVEV (reference sequence). The CDR3 length is 14 residues. V gave up 6 bases and J gave up 0 bases; unmatched junction bases: 4. Measured with immunoSEQ multiplex PCR; TCRdb has only the in-frame clones, and not every one. The table records 150,000 to 200,000 clones, nearly 80% of them present only once. This chain uses TRBV27 with TRBJ2-7; 8 bases are shared with TRBD1. The receptor was isolated from a woman in her 70s with acute or convalescent COVID-19. Sequenced: peripheral blood. The CDR3 protein is CASSRDRHSYEQYF. CDR3 coding DNA: TGTGCCAGCAGCCGGGACAGGCACTCCTACGAGCAGTACTTC.